This TCR beta chain was obtained from a study of T cell responses to AZD1222 COVID-19 vaccine. Germline CDR1 SGHKS, CDR2 YYEKEE (reference sequence). The CDR3 has 15 residues. Trimming took 0 bases from V and 0 from J, leaving 7 bases between them. Method: immunoSEQ multiplex PCR; TCRdb's copy keeps in-frame clones and lacks some. The sample lists 85,000 to 130,000 clones, over 90% seen once, with less than 6.5% in the top ten. V usage is TRBV5-5 and J usage is TRBJ1-5; D remains ambiguous. The TCR comes from an adult in good health. The specimen comprised peripheral blood, sampled on day 0 of AZD1222 vaccination. CDR3 nucleotide sequence: TGTGCCAGCAGCTTGGAAAGCAATAGCAATCAGCCCCAGCATTTT. Translated, it gives CASSLESNSNQPQHF. The variable domain in full, completed from reference TRBV5-5 and TRBJ1-5, reads DAGVTQSPTHLIKTRGQQVTLRCSPISGHKSVSWYQQVLGQGPQFIFQYYEKEERGRGNFPDRFSARQFPNYSSELNVNALLLGDSALYLCASSLESNSNQPQHFGDGTRLSIL.